This T cell receptor (beta chain) was documented in a study of long-term antiretroviral therapy in people with HIV. As concerns this clone: The target antigen is unknown.

General study findings and limits: Pre-ART clonal expansion yielded clones that dominated the repertoire at all time points.

CDR3 length equals 11 residues. Germline V gives CDR1 SGHTA, CDR2 FQGNSA. Trimming removed 10 bases at V and 8 bases at J, with 14 bases between. This was the immunoSEQ v3.0 assay at survey level. The study targeted roughly 40,000-50,000 T-cell genomes per sample in sequencing. Here immunoSEQ multiplex PCR was the method, and the copy in TCRdb shows in-frame clones only, minus some. The sample has 25,000 to 30,000 clones, 84% seen once. The chain is built from TRBV7-2 and TRBJ1-2; D might be TRBD1 (5 bases). This TCR derives from a young man with HIV. This sample comprised unsorted PBMCs, obtained 0.4 years after starting antiretroviral therapy. The CDR3: CATNLGGGYTF. CDR3 bases: TGTGCCACCAACCTGGGGGGGGGCTACACCTTC. Using reference TRBV7-2 and TRBJ1-2 for the parts outside the CDR3, the full variable domain is GAGVSQSPSNKVTEKGKDVELRCDPISGHTALYWYRQSLGQGLEFLIYFQGNSAPDKSGLPSDRFSAERTGGSVSTLTIQRTQQEDSAVYLCATNLGGGYTFGSGTRLTVV.